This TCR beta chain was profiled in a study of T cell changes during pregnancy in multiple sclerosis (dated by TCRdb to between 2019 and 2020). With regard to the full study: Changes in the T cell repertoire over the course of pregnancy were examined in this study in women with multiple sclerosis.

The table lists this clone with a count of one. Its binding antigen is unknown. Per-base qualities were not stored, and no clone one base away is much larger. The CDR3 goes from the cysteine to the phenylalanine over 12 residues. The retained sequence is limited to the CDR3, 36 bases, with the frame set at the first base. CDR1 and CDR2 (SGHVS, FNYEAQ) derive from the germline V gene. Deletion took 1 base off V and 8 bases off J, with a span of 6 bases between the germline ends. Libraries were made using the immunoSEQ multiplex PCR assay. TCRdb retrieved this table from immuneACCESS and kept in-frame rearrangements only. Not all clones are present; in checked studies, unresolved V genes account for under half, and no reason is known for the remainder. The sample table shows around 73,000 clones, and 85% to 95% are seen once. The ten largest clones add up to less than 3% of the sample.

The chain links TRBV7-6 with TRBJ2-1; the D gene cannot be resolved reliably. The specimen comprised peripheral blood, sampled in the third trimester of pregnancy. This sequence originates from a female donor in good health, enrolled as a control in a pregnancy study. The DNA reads TGTGCCAGCAGCTTAGGTCGCGATGAGCAGTTCTTC. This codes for CASSLGRDEQFF.